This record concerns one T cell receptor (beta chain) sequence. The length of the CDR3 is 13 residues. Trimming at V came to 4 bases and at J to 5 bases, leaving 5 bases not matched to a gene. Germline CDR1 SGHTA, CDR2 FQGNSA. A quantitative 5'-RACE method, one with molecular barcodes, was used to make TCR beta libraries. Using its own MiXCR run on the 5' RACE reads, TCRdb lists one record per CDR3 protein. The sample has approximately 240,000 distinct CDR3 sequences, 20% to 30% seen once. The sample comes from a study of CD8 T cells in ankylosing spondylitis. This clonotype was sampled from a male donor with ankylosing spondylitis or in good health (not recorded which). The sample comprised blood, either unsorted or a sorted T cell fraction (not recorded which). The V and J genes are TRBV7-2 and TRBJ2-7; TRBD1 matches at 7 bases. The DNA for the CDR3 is TGTGCCAGCAGCTACCGGGACAGTCACGAGCAGTACTTC. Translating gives CASSYRDSHEQYF.